This T cell receptor beta chain was recorded in a study of Ad26.COV2.S vaccination and SARS-CoV-2 variants. Sequencing used immunoSEQ multiplex PCR; TCRdb keeps in-frame clones, though not all of them. The sample carries fewer than 400,000 clones, approximately 91% recorded once. The treatment was: over 15 received Ad26.COV2.S at low or high dose, single or two shots; about 5 received placebo; per-sample allocation not given. It was on day 63 after the first vaccine or placebo injection that samples were taken. Wuhan-strain SARS-CoV-2 spike was expressed by the Ad26 vector that made up the vaccine. From germline, CDR1 is LNHDA and CDR2 SQIVND (reference sequence). This CDR3 region has 13 residues. V was cut by 6 bases and J by 6 bases, with 14 bases left in between. Broader study findings: The authors reported substantial breadth in spike-specific CD8+ and CD4+ T cell responses after vaccination. Placebo recipients and vaccine recipients were similar in non-spike TCR breadth.

A word on this clone: Its specificity is not known.

The sequencing used peripheral blood, collected in a trial of Ad26.COV2.S vaccine versus placebo. V gene TRBV19 combines with J gene TRBJ1-1; the D is unclear. The clonotype originates from a person aged 18-65 years who received the Ad26.COV2.S COVID-19 vaccine or a placebo. The CDR3 loop reads CASSSWETPEAFF. DNA for the CDR3: TGTGCCAGTAGCAGCTGGGAGACCCCTGAAGCTTTCTTT.